One sample yielded the 5 T cell receptor beta chains listed below, sequenced in a study of blood T cell repertoires in COVID-19. Clones were sequenced by immunoSEQ multiplex PCR, and TCRdb holds only the in-frame ones, with some missing. The sample holds some 460,000 clones, around 90% seen once. The sequencing input was PBMCs or T cells enriched from blood (not recorded which). These receptors were obtained from a woman aged 18 to 35 with acute COVID-19.

The V call is TRBV2, the J call TRBJ1-2, with TRBD1 matching over 10 bases. CDR1 and CDR2 (germline): SNHLY, FYNNEI. The ends lost 11 bases at V and 8 bases at J; junction bases unmatched: 8. The CDR3 extends over 12 amino acids. The CDR3: CAGQGDLGGYTF. For the CDR3, the DNA is TGTGCCGGACAGGGGGACCTTGGCGGCTACACCTTC.

The J gene is TRBJ1-1, the V gene TRBV29-1, with TRBD1 as a possible D gene (5 bases). CDR1 and CDR2 (germline): SQVTM, ANQGSEA. The CDR3 extends over 14 amino acids. Deletions cut 1 base from V and 11 bases from J, with 20 bases between. The DNA of the CDR3 is TGCAGCGTTGAAGGGATATTTCTCGACAGTCATGCTTTCTTT. Translated: CSVEGIFLDSHAFF.

This clone was detected a few times. The V call is TRBV7-9, the J call TRBJ1-3; 8 bases match TRBD1. The CDR3 length is 16 residues. In germline, CDR1 is SEHNR, CDR2 FQNEAQ (reference sequence). The V segment lost 5 bases and the J segment 3 bases; nucleotides outside the gene matches: 9. CDR3 coding DNA: TGTGCCAGCAGCGGGTTGACAGGGGAGGATGGAAACACCATATATTTT. This sequence encodes CASSGLTGEDGNTIYF.

This clone was observed a single time. V and J are TRBV7-6 and TRBJ2-7, with TRBD2 matching 12 bases. The CDR3 length is 16 residues. Unmatched junction bases numbered 10, after V lost 5 bases and J lost 5 bases. CDR1 and CDR2 from the germline V gene are SGHVS and FNYEAQ. CDR3 sequence reads: CASSGGATSGRDEQYF. The DNA for the CDR3 is TGTGCCAGCAGCGGAGGGGCGACTAGCGGGAGAGACGAGCAGTACTTC.

V gene TRBV9 combines with J gene TRBJ1-4; D uncertain. The CDR3 sequence is 16 residues long. The ends were cut back, 0 bases at V and 8 bases at J, with 17 bases in the middle. Germline V CDR1 and CDR2: SGDLS, YYNGEE. CDR3 in amino acids: CASSVAGATPGEKLFF. CDR3 coding DNA: TGTGCCAGCAGCGTAGCTGGAGCTACTCCGGGGGAAAAACTGTTTTTT.